The rows below give T cell receptor beta chains drawn from one sample of a study of cytomegalovirus exposure and HLA in healthy donors. Profiled with immunoSEQ multiplex PCR; TCRdb holds only in-frame clones, not every one. The table has some 150,000 clones, around four fifths seen once. Sequences were obtained from PBMCs. The receptors were gathered from a male donor in good health and CMV-seronegative. CDR3s leave out the opening cysteine and the closing phenylalanine or tryptophan. Fields, in order: V gene, J gene, CDR3 protein.

v_call: TRBV27; j_call: TRBJ1-5; cdr3_aa: ASSFVQDSDQPQH
v_call: TRBV6-5; j_call: TRBJ2-3; cdr3_aa: ASSARWGRTDTQY
v_call: TRBV7-9; j_call: TRBJ1-5; cdr3_aa: ASSLATGATNQPQH
v_call: TRBV18; j_call: TRBJ2-7; cdr3_aa: ASSLRTGLGEQY
v_call: TRBV25-1; j_call: TRBJ1-1; cdr3_aa: ASSLQGSDTEAF
v_call: TRBV19; j_call: TRBJ1-2; cdr3_aa: ASSIAAGDYGYT
v_call: TRBV2; j_call: TRBJ2-7; cdr3_aa: ASSPGLAAFYEQY
v_call: TRBV18; j_call: TRBJ2-3; cdr3_aa: ASSPGVAHKIDTQY
v_call: TRBV6-5; j_call: TRBJ2-2; cdr3_aa: ASGPNSFNTGELF
v_call: TRBV9; j_call: TRBJ2-2; cdr3_aa: ASSPLQGSAGELF
v_call: TRBV30; j_call: TRBJ1-2; cdr3_aa: AWTDRGGYT
v_call: TRBV7-3; j_call: TRBJ2-1; cdr3_aa: ASSLTYSNEQF
v_call: TRBV11-1; j_call: TRBJ2-6; cdr3_aa: ASSFLGTGGTSGANVLT
v_call: TRBV9; j_call: TRBJ2-2; cdr3_aa: ASSVTGSTGELF
v_call: TRBV19; j_call: TRBJ1-3; cdr3_aa: ASRPGQDSGNTIY
v_call: TRBV10-3; j_call: TRBJ2-7; cdr3_aa: ATRGGTGSYEQY
v_call: TRBV5-1; j_call: TRBJ2-4; cdr3_aa: ASSARLGNIQY
v_call: TRBV7-9; j_call: TRBJ1-5; cdr3_aa: ASSRDSQWQPQH
v_call: TRBV7-2; j_call: TRBJ1-6; cdr3_aa: ASSRSGQGGSPLH
v_call: TRBV27; j_call: TRBJ1-5; cdr3_aa: ASSPKGAITNQPQH
v_call: TRBV2; j_call: TRBJ2-7; cdr3_aa: ASQAGAMGEQY
v_call: TRBV9; j_call: TRBJ2-6; cdr3_aa: ASSRQQYSGANVLT
v_call: TRBV6-1; j_call: TRBJ1-5; cdr3_aa: ASAPNRDQPQH
v_call: TRBV2; j_call: TRBJ2-3; cdr3_aa: ARTGTGTDTQY
v_call: TRBV7-9; j_call: TRBJ2-1; cdr3_aa: ASTETSVSYNEQF
v_call: TRBV7-2; j_call: TRBJ2-5; cdr3_aa: ASSLVAAETQY